Shown below are 23 T cell receptor beta chains from a single sample sequenced in a study of cytomegalovirus exposure and HLA in healthy donors. The PCR made use of 60 Vbeta and 13 Jbeta primers. The data were produced by immunoSEQ multiplex PCR, yet TCRdb's version contains in-frame clones alone and is incomplete. The sample has roughly 140,000 clones, 65% to 75% seen once; the top ten hold about 4.5%. Sequenced material: PBMCs. The source is a man aged 60 to 75 in good health and CMV-seronegative.

The chain carries TRBV7-9 and TRBJ1-1; a possible D gene is TRBD1 (6 bases). Germline CDR1 is SEHNR and CDR2 is FQNEAQ (reference sequence). The ends were cut back, 5 bases at V and 4 bases at J, with 14 bases in the middle. The CDR3 contains 14 residues. The CDR3 loop is CASSPQGGGTEAFF. In DNA, the CDR3 is TGTGCCAGCAGCCCTCAGGGAGGGGGCACTGAAGCTTTCTTT.

The CDR3 loop is CSVEGGTGYEQYF. For the CDR3, the DNA is TGCAGCGTTGAAGGCGGTACCGGATACGAGCAGTACTTC. The V call is TRBV29-1, the J call TRBJ2-7; D remains unclear. The CDR3 is 13 amino acids. V dropped 1 base and J dropped 4 bases, with 11 bases sitting between them. Germline V lookup: CDR1 SQVTM, CDR2 ANQGSEA.

V gene TRBV19 combines with J gene TRBJ1-1; 7 bases are shared with TRBD1. V shed 3 bases, J shed 5 bases, and the junction held 9 bases outside the gene matches. The CDR3 contains 15 residues. CDR1 is LNHDA, CDR2 SQIVND, per germline (reference sequence). This CDR3 reads CASSIVGGALTEAFF. CDR3 bases: TGTGCCAGTAGTATCGTAGGGGGCGCTTTGACTGAAGCTTTCTTT.

This clone was observed a single time. This rearrangement joins TRBV7-3 to TRBJ2-1; 7 bases map to TRBD2. CDR3 size: 17 residues. The V gene end was trimmed by 4 bases and the J gene end by 9 bases; junction bases not matched to a gene: 18. Per germline, CDR1 SGHTA and CDR2 FQGTGA. CDR3 sequence reads: CASSWAIGAGAASEQFF. The CDR3 region has the DNA TGTGCCAGCAGCTGGGCGATCGGGGCGGGAGCGGCGAGTGAGCAGTTCTTC.

The V and J genes are TRBV5-4 and TRBJ2-5; unclear D gene. The germline gives CDR1 SGHNT, CDR2 YYREEE (reference sequence). V was clipped by 0 bases and J by 0 bases, with 3 bases between them. The CDR3 length is 13 residues. As DNA, the CDR3 is TGTGCCAGCAGCTTGGACTACCAAGAGACCCAGTACTTC. The encoded protein is CASSLDYQETQYF.

This sequence joins TRBV28 and TRBJ2-7; 8 nucleotides match TRBD1. V was pared by 4 bases and J by 0 bases, with 2 bases of the junction left unmatched. The CDR3 loop spans 14 amino acids. Germline-derived CDR1 and CDR2 are MDHEN and SYDVKM. CDR3 amino acids: CASSSGGPSYEQYF. The DNA of the CDR3 is TGTGCCAGCAGTTCAGGGGGCCCCTCCTACGAGCAGTACTTC. Full variable domain (rest looked up from reference TRBV28 and TRBJ2-7): DVKVTQSSRYLVKRTGEKVFLECVQDMDHENMFWYRQDPGLGLRLIYFSYDVKMKEKGDIPEGYSVSREKKERFSLILESASTNQTSMYLCASSSGGPSYEQYFGPGTRLTVT.

The table lists this clone with a few counts. V usage is TRBV5-6 and J usage is TRBJ2-1; TRBD2 agrees at 7 bases. The length of the CDR3 is 18 residues. J gave up 5 bases and V 0 bases, and 14 bases lay outside the gene matches. The germline gives CDR1 SGHDT, CDR2 YYEEEE. The CDR3, as DNA: TGTGCCAGCAGCTTGGAGGAGGGAGGGCCCCTAGGGCACAATGAGCAGTTCTTC. The encoded protein is CASSLEEGGPLGHNEQFF.

This clone was counted a few times. The chain joins TRBV5-6 to TRBJ1-5; 7 bases are a match to TRBD1. With 3 bases clipped from V and 0 bases from J, the junction kept 12 bases outside the gene matches. The CDR3 length is 18 residues. Germline V gene data show CDR1 as SGHDT and CDR2 as YYEEEE. The CDR3 loop reads CASSSTRQGRNSNQPQHF. CDR3 coding DNA: TGTGCCAGCAGCTCTACCCGACAGGGAAGGAATAGCAATCAGCCCCAGCATTTT.

The chain is built from TRBV7-6 and TRBJ1-6, with 7 bases identical to TRBD1. The CDR3 is 14 amino acids. The germline gives CDR1 SGHVS, CDR2 FNYEAQ. J gave up 8 bases and V 1 base, and 2 bases lay outside the gene matches. CDR3 DNA: TGTGCCAGCAGCTTAGGGCAGGGGGATTCACCCCTCCACTTT. Protein sequence: CASSLGQGDSPLHF.

The chain has TRBV14 and TRBJ2-2, with TRBD1 matching 7 bases. Per the germline V gene, CDR1 is SGHDN and CDR2 is FVKESK. V lost 0 bases, J lost 5 bases, and 3 bases stayed unmatched. This CDR3 region has 15 residues. The chain's CDR3 is CASSQDRGRTGELFF. CDR3 coding DNA: TGTGCCAGCAGCCAAGATAGGGGGCGGACCGGGGAGCTGTTTTTT.

This clone was seen a handful of times. A junction end diverges from the germline sequence, so it may reflect a read error. V is TRBV30 and J is TRBJ2-5, with a possible D match to TRBD2 (5 bases). The tail of the sequence fits TRBJ2-7 better, so the J call may be wrong. The CDR3 runs to 15 residues. Germline lookup yields CDR1 GTSNPN and CDR2 SVGIG (reference sequence). CDR3 sequence (DNA): TGTGCCTGGGGTGTAGGTCCGGGAAGCTCCTACGAGCAGTACTTC. It specifies CAWGVGPGSSYEQYF.

This rearrangement joins TRBV6-6 to TRBJ1-4; D uncertain. Germline CDR1 reads MNHNY; CDR2 reads SVGAGI (reference sequence). The CDR3 extends over 16 amino acids. Trimming cost V 4 bases and J 6 bases, with 18 bases left between them. The chain's CDR3 is CASSSPLGGQDEKLFF. CDR3 nucleotides: TGTGCCAGCAGTTCCCCCCTCGGTGGGCAGGATGAAAAACTGTTTTTT.

This clone was recorded only once. The genes are TRBV27 and TRBJ2-3; TRBD2 agrees at 7 bases. The ends lost 3 bases at V and 2 bases at J; junction bases unmatched: 8. The CDR3 consists of 16 residues. Germline CDR1 MNHEY, CDR2 SMNVEV (reference sequence). This CDR3 reads CASSLEGREATDTQYF. The CDR3 DNA reads TGTGCCAGCAGTTTGGAAGGGAGGGAGGCCACAGATACGCAGTATTTT.

The genes are TRBV11-3 and TRBJ2-3; a possible D gene is TRBD2 (5 bases). Trimming shortened V by 5 bases and J by 6 bases, and 9 bases separated the two germline ends. Germline-derived CDR1 and CDR2 are SGHNT and YENEEA. The CDR3 covers 12 residues. The CDR3 loop is CASSPGGDTQYF. As DNA, the CDR3 is TGTGCCAGCAGCCCCGGCGGGGATACGCAGTATTTT.

The chain couples TRBV6-1 to TRBJ1-2; 9 bases line up with TRBD1. V trimming: 4 bases; J trimming: 7 bases; junction bases outside the gene matches: 7. The CDR3 is 14 residues long. The germline V gene encodes CDR1 MNHNS and CDR2 SASEGT. CDR3 loop: CASSATGGEVGYTF. CDR3 in DNA: TGTGCCAGCAGTGCCACAGGGGGCGAGGTTGGCTACACCTTC.

A few counts support this clone. The genes are TRBV2 and TRBJ2-2, with D possibly matching TRBD2 (5 bases). The CDR3 runs 14 residues. Trimming removed 8 bases at V and 4 bases at J, with 14 bases between. From germline, CDR1 is SNHLY and CDR2 FYNNEI. The CDR3 spells CASVARGFTGELFF. The CDR3 nucleotides read TGTGCCAGCGTTGCACGGGGTTTCACCGGGGAGCTGTTTTTT.

The rearrangement joins TRBV2 to TRBJ1-5; 11 bases line up with TRBD1. CDR1 is SNHLY, CDR2 FYNNEI, per germline. Trimming took 6 bases from V and 1 from J; bases not matched to a gene: 5. This CDR3 is 16 amino acids long. The CDR3 spells CASRAGTGGSNQPQHF. CDR3 sequence (DNA): TGTGCCAGCAGGGCCGGGACAGGGGGAAGCAATCAGCCCCAGCATTTT.

This clone was observed a handful of times. V usage is TRBV25-1 and J usage is TRBJ2-2; D is ambiguous. The CDR3 covers 13 residues. Germline V lookup: CDR1 MGHDK, CDR2 SYGVNS. V was shortened by 7 bases and J by 4 bases, with 10 bases between the two germline ends. The DNA for the CDR3 is TGTGCCAGCACCCGCGGCGGCACCGGGGAGCTGTTTTTT. It specifies CASTRGGTGELFF.

This clone has only one observation. The chain joins TRBV10-3 to TRBJ1-2, with a tentative D call TRBD1 (5 bases). This CDR3 has 11 residues. V lost 8 bases to trimming and J lost 3 bases, with 7 bases between them. CDR1 is ENHRY, CDR2 SYGVKD, per germline. This chain's CDR3 is CAIGRDYGYTF. The CDR3 nucleotides read TGTGCCATCGGCAGGGACTATGGCTACACCTTC.

In its sample, this clone was seen once. The gene calls are TRBV14 and TRBJ2-7; D is unresolved. The germline V gene has CDR1 SGHDN and CDR2 FVKESK. CDR3 length equals 13 residues. Trimming pared 0 bases from V and 3 bases from J, leaving 6 bases between. CDR3 amino acids: CASSQERDYEQYF. The CDR3 nucleotides are TGTGCCAGCAGCCAAGAAAGAGACTACGAGCAGTACTTC.

J is TRBJ2-1 and V is TRBV7-3; 10 bases fit TRBD2. The CDR3 is 16 amino acids. Trimming cost V 5 bases and J 8 bases; bases outside gene matches: 12. The germline V gene has CDR1 SGHTA and CDR2 FQGTGA. The CDR3 loop is CASSPTSGKRFDEQFF. The CDR3 region has the DNA TGTGCCAGCAGCCCAACTAGCGGGAAGAGGTTCGATGAGCAGTTCTTC. Variable domain in full (rest from reference TRBV7-3 and TRBJ2-1): GAGVSQTPSNKVTEKGKYVELRCDPISGHTALYWYRQSLGQGPEFLIYFQGTGAADDSGLPNDRFFAVRPEGSVSTLKIQRTERGDSAVYLCASSPTSGKRFDEQFFGPGTRLTVL.

This rearrangement joins TRBV9 to TRBJ2-7, with TRBD2 identical over 8 bases. With V trimmed by 3 bases and J by 2 bases, 7 bases remained unmatched. CDR3 length: 15 amino acids. In germline, CDR1 is SGDLS, CDR2 YYNGEE. The CDR3 coding sequence is TGTGCCAGCAGCGAAGGAGCGGGAGTGCCCTACGAGCAGTACTTC. The encoded protein is CASSEGAGVPYEQYF.

This chain links TRBV7-2 with TRBJ2-3, with no clear D. Germline CDR1 and CDR2: SGHTA and FQGNSA. The CDR3 consists of 12 residues. Trimming stripped 4 bases from V and 4 bases from J, with 6 bases between. CDR3 in amino acids: CASSYAADTQYF. The CDR3, as DNA: TGTGCCAGCAGCTATGCGGCAGATACGCAGTATTTT.